These 22 T cell receptor beta chains were sequenced from one sample in a study of blood T cell repertoires in COVID-19. This table comes from immunoSEQ multiplex PCR, and its TCRdb copy is limited to in-frame clones, with some not included. Of about 240,000 clones listed, approximately 84% are singletons. Sequencing was carried out using peripheral blood. Receptor source: a man aged 50 or older with acute or convalescent COVID-19.

This sequence joins TRBV7-9 and TRBJ2-5; no clear D. Trimming removed 5 bases at V and 5 bases at J, with 12 bases between. Germline lookup yields CDR1 SEHNR and CDR2 FQNEAQ (reference sequence). The CDR3 has 13 residues. This CDR3 reads CASSPTSFETQYF. CDR3 sequence (DNA): TGTGCCAGCAGCCCAACTTCGTTTGAGACCCAGTACTTC.

The rearrangement uses TRBV9 and TRBJ1-3; a possible D gene is TRBD1 (6 bases). CDR1 and CDR2 (germline): SGDLS, YYNGEE. CDR3 size: 16 residues. Trimming stripped 3 bases from V and 0 bases from J, with 13 bases between. Here the CDR3 DNA reads TGTGCCAGCAGCGACGGACCCAGGGGCTCTGGAAACACCATATATTTT. It codes for CASSDGPRGSGNTIYF. Variable domain in full (rest from reference TRBV9 and TRBJ1-3): DSGVTQTPKHLITATGQRVTLRCSPRSGDLSVYWYQQSLDQGLQFLIQYYNGEERAKGNILERFSAQQFPDLHSELNLSSLELGDSALYFCASSDGPRGSGNTIYFGEGSWLTVV.

The chain employs TRBV9 and TRBJ2-3; D is perhaps TRBD1 (5 bases). Germline CDR1 is SGDLS and CDR2 is YYNGEE. CDR3 length: 16 residues. The V and J ends lost 0 bases and 2 bases respectively, with 13 bases between them. This CDR3 reads CASSVGIRASTDTQYF. The CDR3 bases are TGTGCCAGCAGCGTAGGGATCAGGGCCTCCACAGATACGCAGTATTTT.

V and J are TRBV6-1 and TRBJ1-1; D might be TRBD1 (5 bases). V lost 3 bases to trimming and J lost 3 bases, with 11 bases between them. CDR1 and CDR2 from the germline V gene are MNHNS and SASEGT. The CDR3 spans 14 residues. For the CDR3, the DNA is TGTGCCAGCAGTGACAGGGCTTGGGACACTGAAGCTTTCTTT. Its translation is CASSDRAWDTEAFF.

This clone was seen more than once but under ten times. This chain connects TRBV7-3 to TRBJ2-2; D gene uncertain. Germline values: CDR1 SGHTA, CDR2 FQGTGA. Deletions cut 2 bases from V and 5 bases from J, with 6 bases between. This CDR3 spans 13 amino acids. The CDR3 is CASSLAQTGELFF. In DNA, the CDR3 is TGTGCCAGCAGCTTAGCACAGACCGGGGAGCTGTTTTTT.

The CDR3 bases are TGCGCCAGCAGCCTGAACAGGGATTGGGGCACTGAAGCTTTCTTT. Amino acids: CASSLNRDWGTEAFF. The chain joins TRBV4-1 to TRBJ1-1, with a tentative D call TRBD1 (6 bases). The length of the CDR3 is 15 residues. Trimming shortened V by 4 bases and J by 4 bases, and 16 bases separated the two germline ends. Germline V gene data show CDR1 as MGHRA and CDR2 as YSYEKL.

The chain combines TRBV27 with TRBJ2-7; 7 bases fit TRBD2. Germline CDR1 MNHEY, CDR2 SMNVEV (reference sequence). V shed 2 bases, J shed 3 bases, and the junction held 1 base outside the gene matches. The CDR3 spans 13 residues. CDR3 in amino acids: CASSLGGVYEQYF. Here the CDR3 DNA reads TGTGCCAGCAGTTTAGGGGGGGTCTACGAGCAGTACTTC.

The chain joins TRBV7-9 to TRBJ1-4; 7 bases fit TRBD1. Germline CDR1 and CDR2: SEHNR and FQNEAQ (reference sequence). The CDR3 is 16 amino acids. Unmatched junction bases numbered 12, after V lost 4 bases and J lost 7 bases. This CDR3 reads CASSYHQQGSGEKLFF. The CDR3 bases are TGTGCCAGCAGCTACCACCAACAGGGGAGCGGTGAAAAACTGTTTTTT.

The chain recombines TRBV5-1 with TRBJ2-5; 7 bases map to TRBD1. With V trimmed by 7 bases and J by 1 base, 10 bases remained unmatched. The CDR3 consists of 15 residues. Germline V gene lookup returns CDR1 SGHRS and CDR2 YFSETQ. The CDR3 coding sequence is TGCGCCAGCGGCCCCCGGGGACAGCCCCAAGAGACCCAGTACTTC. Residues: CASGPRGQPQETQYF. Supplemented by reference TRBV5-1 and TRBJ2-5, the full variable domain reads KAGVTQTPRYLIKTRGQQVTLSCSPISGHRSVSWYQQTPGQGLQFLFEYFSETQRNKGNFPGRFSGRQFSNSRSEMNVSTLELGDSALYLCASGPRGQPQETQYFGPGTRLLVL.

The rearrangement joins TRBV6-5 to TRBJ1-1; D is ambiguous. The V gene's germline CDR1 is MNHEY and CDR2 SVGAGI. The CDR3 is made up of 14 amino acids. V was pared by 3 bases and J by 1 base, with 9 bases between. The CDR3 bases are TGTGCCAGCAGTTATGGACTGCAGAACACTGAAGCTTTCTTT. This sequence encodes CASSYGLQNTEAFF.

DNA for the CDR3: TGTGCCAGTACTCCGACAGGGGGCTACGAGCAGTACTTC. Translating it yields CASTPTGGYEQYF. The chain is built from TRBV19 and TRBJ2-7; the match to TRBD1 covers 9 bases. From germline, CDR1 is LNHDA and CDR2 SQIVND (reference sequence). The CDR3 runs 13 residues. V shed 7 bases, J shed 3 bases, and the junction held 4 bases outside the gene matches.

CDR3 sequence (DNA): TGTGCCAGCAGTTCGGACAGGAATCAGCCCCAGCATTTT. Translating it yields CASSSDRNQPQHF. The gene calls are TRBV6-5 and TRBJ1-5; 7 bases match TRBD1. The CDR3 contains 13 residues. The germline V gene encodes CDR1 MNHEY and CDR2 SVGAGI. V lost 4 bases and J lost 4; bases outside the gene matches: 1.

The CDR3 region has the DNA TGTGCCAGCAGCCCGACAGGGAATGAGCAGTTCTTC. Amino acids: CASSPTGNEQFF. The chain has TRBV3-1 (or the pseudogene TRBV3-2) and TRBJ2-1; TRBD1 matches 7 bases. The CDR3 is made up of 12 amino acids. V lost 4 bases and J lost 7; bases outside the gene matches: 1. Germline V gives CDR1 LGHDT, CDR2 YNNKEL (reference sequence).

This chain connects TRBV18 to TRBJ1-5; the D gene is possibly TRBD1 (6 bases). Per germline, CDR1 KGHSH and CDR2 LQKENI. Trimming stripped 6 bases from V and 2 bases from J, with 14 bases between. The CDR3 covers 15 residues. CDR3 in amino acids: CASSRTVIGNQPQHF. The DNA of the CDR3 is TGTGCCAGCTCTCGGACAGTTATCGGCAATCAGCCCCAGCATTTT.

The V gene is TRBV7-9, the J gene TRBJ1-5, with D possibly matching TRBD1 (6 bases). CDR1 and CDR2 (germline): SEHNR, FQNEAQ (reference sequence). This CDR3 contains 14 residues. Trimming removed 1 base at V and 3 bases at J, with 7 bases between. The CDR3 here is CASSLDRDNQPQHF. The DNA for the CDR3 is TGTGCCAGCAGCTTAGACAGGGACAATCAGCCCCAGCATTTT.

The genes are TRBV4-1 and TRBJ1-5; D may be TRBD1 (5 bases). The CDR3 has 15 residues. CDR1 is MGHRA, CDR2 YSYEKL, per germline. With 0 bases removed from V and 3 bases from J, the gap between germline ends came to 9 bases. CDR3 residues: CASSQDRQPNQPQHF. CDR3 DNA sequence: TGCGCCAGCAGCCAAGATCGACAGCCCAATCAGCCCCAGCATTTT.

The V call is TRBV14, the J call TRBJ2-7; D call uncertain. The CDR3 loop spans 15 amino acids. CDR1 SGHDN and CDR2 FVKESK come from the germline V gene. Trimming cost V 1 base and J 2 bases, with 12 bases left between them. The DNA of the CDR3 is TGTGCCAGCAGCCAAGCCTCATCCGGTGCCTACGAGCAGTACTTC. This encodes CASSQASSGAYEQYF.

The chain carries TRBV18 and TRBJ1-6, with 7 bases lining up with TRBD1. CDR1 and CDR2 (germline): KGHSH, LQKENI. Germline trimming cut 8 bases from V and 7 bases from J; bases unmatched to any gene: 8. CDR3 length: 14 amino acids. CDR3: CASTRDRANSPLHF. In nucleotides, the CDR3 is TGTGCCAGCACCCGCGACAGGGCGAATTCACCCCTCCACTTT.

The rearrangement uses TRBV19 and TRBJ2-7, with 8 bases lining up with TRBD2. The germline gives CDR1 LNHDA, CDR2 SQIVND (reference sequence). V shed 3 bases and J 3 bases; nucleotides not matched to a gene: 4. The CDR3 runs to 14 residues. The CDR3 protein is CASSISLAVYEQYF. CDR3 bases: TGTGCCAGTAGTATCTCACTAGCGGTCTACGAGCAGTACTTC.

This clone was detected only once. V gene TRBV6-5 combines with J gene TRBJ2-7; possibly TRBD1 for D (6 bases). V lost 9 bases to trimming and J lost 3 bases, with 12 bases between them. The CDR3 length is 12 residues. Germline loops: CDR1 MNHEY, CDR2 SVGAGI. The CDR3 loop reads CASRDTRYEQYF. The CDR3 DNA reads as TGTGCCAGTCGGGACACCCGCTACGAGCAGTACTTC.

As concerns this clone: Other nucleotide sequences from this sample produce the same CDR3. This sequence joins TRBV5-1 and TRBJ2-7; D not resolved. Trimming removed 0 bases from V and 4 bases from J, with 5 bases in between. This CDR3 region has 12 residues. CDR1 is SGHRS, CDR2 YFSETQ, per germline. The CDR3 nucleotides read TGCGCCAGCAGCTTGGAGAGGTACGAGCAGTACTTC. This translates into CASSLERYEQYF.

The chain links TRBV20-1 to TRBJ2-3; a weak D match, TRBD2 (6 bases). Trimming removed 3 bases from V and 10 bases from J, with 26 bases in between. This CDR3 has 16 amino acids. Germline CDR1 and CDR2: DFQATT and SNEGSKA (reference sequence). The CDR3 nucleotides read TGCAGTGCTAGTGGAGCGACTAGAGGCCGGTTGATGGCGCAGTATTTT. This sequence encodes CSASGATRGRLMAQYF.